This T cell receptor (beta chain) was retrieved from a study of blood T cell repertoires in COVID-19 (dated by TCRdb to the early 2020s). Study-level background: Samples covering the acute and convalescent phases of COVID-19 were provided by collaborators in the United States, Italy and Spain. The prospective study material was composed of cDNA or gDNA derived from T cells, B-cell-depleted T cells, or PBMCs. Deeply sampled blood TCRbeta repertoires from subjects exposed to, actively infected with, or recovered from COVID-19 were included in the dataset. The repertoires were released in a freely available public database meant as a resource for research on the immune response to SARS-CoV-2. The samples were drawn from the first 160 participants of the ongoing ImmuneRACE study and from under 1,500 subjects provided by 6 global collaborators. Nearly every sample came with metadata listing a de-identified subject ID, COVID-19 status, age in years and sex. Where available, HLA class I and class II types were taken from metadata supplied by the sample provider and were not determined by assay-based typing. On the study overall, not on this receptor specifically: The quantity of clinical and demographic metadata differed by source and by participant and was supplied without curation.

This clone was recorded many times. The specificity of this receptor is unknown. No much larger clone exists at a distance of one base, and base qualities are not known. Whole blood was collected in K2EDTA tubes by collaborating institutions according to the institutions' own protocols. For TCRbeta analysis, collaborators shipped samples in one of three forms: frozen whole blood, isolated PBMCs, or DNA extracted from either of those sample types. The immunoSEQ Assay, a bias-controlled multiplex PCR, was used to amplify TCRbeta CDR3 regions from genomic DNA. The study's own analysis went as follows. The number of nucleated cells in each sample was estimated from the amplification of reference gene primers within the assay. Sequence reads were collapsed and filtered to measure the absolute abundance of every unique TCRbeta CDR3 rearrangement. For each sample, productive Simpson clonality was calculated by taking the square root of Simpson's diversity index across productive rearrangements. TCRdb provides this immuneACCESS table in a form limited to in-frame rearrangements. Some clones are lacking; in checked studies, under half of them reflect an unresolved V gene, and why the rest are absent is not known. The V and J calls and clone size are taken from that table; D and trimming were inferred from the DNA. The sample table lists 300,000 to 450,000 clones, 75% to 90% of them with a count of one. The ten largest clones represent roughly 3.6% of the sample.

After removal of 4 bases from V and 0 bases from J, the junction retains 3 bases not matched to a gene. The CDR3 has 15 amino acids, counting the end cysteine and phenylalanine. The entry retains the CDR3 DNA only, 45 bases that are in frame from base 1. The germline V gene supplies CDR1 SNHLY and CDR2 FYNNEI. The chain is assembled from TRBV2 and TRBJ1-3; 7 junctional bases match TRBD1. Input material: peripheral blood. The clonotype was recovered from a woman in her late teens or twenties with acute or convalescent COVID-19. The CDR3 corresponds to CASSGAGGSGNTIYF. In nucleotide form, the sequence is TGTGCCAGCAGTGGGGCAGGGGGCTCTGGAAACACCATATATTTT.